These 2 T cell receptor beta chains were all obtained from the same sample, sequenced in a study of blood T cells in healthy people across ages. A sample-barcoded 5' primer and a J-beta primer mix were used in a second PCR of about 7 to 12 cycles. TCRdb reprocessed the 5' RACE reads with MiXCR, giving one entry per CDR3 protein. The table has 1.5 million to 1.8 million distinct CDR3 sequences, approximately 39% seen once. Source material: blood. The receptors come from a woman aged 18-30 years in good health.

This clonotype came up a few times. The V and J genes are TRBV4-3 and TRBJ2-1; no firm D call. CDR3 length equals 14 residues. CDR1 and CDR2 from the germline V gene are LGHNA and YSLEER. V was trimmed by 0 bases and J by 7 bases, leaving 10 bases between them. CDR3 loop: CASSQDPSRNEQFF. As DNA, the CDR3 is TGCGCCAGCAGCCAAGATCCCAGCAGGAATGAGCAGTTCTTC.

The rearrangement joins TRBV27 to TRBJ2-7; no clear D. Germline values: CDR1 MNHEY, CDR2 SMNVEV (reference sequence). V shed 6 bases and J shed 1 base, with 16 bases lying between them. This CDR3 is 15 amino acids long. DNA for the CDR3: TGTGCCAGCAGGATAACCCGGAACCCGTCCTACGAGCAGTACTTC. Its translation is CASRITRNPSYEQYF.